Listed here is a single T cell receptor (beta chain). Repertoires were generated with immunoSEQ multiplex PCR, while TCRdb's copy carries only in-frame clones and drops some. The sample records roughly 130,000 clones, roughly 88% being singletons. The data derive from a study of T cell responses to AZD1222 COVID-19 vaccine. This CDR3 comprises 14 residues. V shed 3 bases and J shed 7 bases, with 14 bases lying between them. In germline, CDR1 is LNHDA, CDR2 SQIVND (reference sequence). The sample was peripheral blood, taken on day 0 of AZD1222 vaccination. The V gene is TRBV19, the J gene TRBJ2-3, with D perhaps matching TRBD1 (6 bases). This clonotype originated in an adult in good health. The CDR3 bases are TGTGCCAGTAGTATGCGGTCCGGGACAAATACGCAGTATTTT. Protein product: CASSMRSGTNTQYF.